Sequencing of this T cell receptor (beta chain) was carried out in a study of T cells in Graves' hyperthyroidism and ophthalmopathy. Regarding the study as a whole: The model forecast ophthalmopathy, anticipating it by a median approximately 6.1 months before onset. Expanded thyroid clonotypes (above 0.001) were mostly also found in blood.

Comment on this clonotype: The antigen remains undetermined.

Amplification of TCR beta CDR3 regions was performed using RNA transcripts as template. The HTBI primer set drove a first-round RT-PCR of the TCR CDR3. One entry per CDR3 protein results from TCRdb running MiXCR on the multiplex PCR reads. Of about 560,000 distinct CDR3 sequences listed, around 15% are singletons. CDR3 length equals 13 residues. Germline V CDR1 and CDR2: KGHDR, SFDVKD. The germline V and J ends were trimmed by 9 bases and 8 bases, with 16 bases remaining between them. Patients having uncontrolled infection, another autoimmune disease, pregnancy or lactation were not included. Used for diagnoses were clinical symptoms, serum thyroxine and TRAb, thyroid ultrasound and orbital computed tomography.

The receptor's source is a woman aged 18-35 years with Graves' hyperthyroidism. Sequencing used blood. This rearrangement joins TRBV24-1 to TRBJ2-4; D is possibly TRBD2 (6 bases). The CDR3 bases are TGTGCCACCGGTTCTCCGGGGGAGGACATTCAGTACTTC. This sequence encodes CATGSPGEDIQYF.